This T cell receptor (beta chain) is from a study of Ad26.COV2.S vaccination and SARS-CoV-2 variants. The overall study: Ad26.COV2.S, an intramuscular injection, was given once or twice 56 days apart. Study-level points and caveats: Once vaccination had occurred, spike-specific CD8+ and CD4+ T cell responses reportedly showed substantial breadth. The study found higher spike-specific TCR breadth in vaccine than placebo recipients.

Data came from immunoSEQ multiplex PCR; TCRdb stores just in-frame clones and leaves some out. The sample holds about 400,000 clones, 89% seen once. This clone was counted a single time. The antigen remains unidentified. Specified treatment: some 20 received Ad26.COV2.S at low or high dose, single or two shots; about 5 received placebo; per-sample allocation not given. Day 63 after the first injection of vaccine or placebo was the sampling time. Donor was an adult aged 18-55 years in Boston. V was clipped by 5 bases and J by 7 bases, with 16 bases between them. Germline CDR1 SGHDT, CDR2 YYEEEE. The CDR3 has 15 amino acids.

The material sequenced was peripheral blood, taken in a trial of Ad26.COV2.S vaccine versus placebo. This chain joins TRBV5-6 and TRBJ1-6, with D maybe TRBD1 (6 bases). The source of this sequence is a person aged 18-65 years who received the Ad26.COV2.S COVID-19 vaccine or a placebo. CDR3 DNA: TGTGCCAGCAGTCTGCAGGGGCTTGGAAATTCACCCCTCCACTTT. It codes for CASSLQGLGNSPLHF.